This T cell receptor beta chain was identified in a study of a mutant IDH1 vaccine in newly diagnosed glioma (TCRdb year 2021). Turning to the overall study: Vaccination was initiated 4-6 weeks after radiotherapy alone, or concurrently with temozolomide cycles in the chemotherapy-containing groups. The 30 to 40 treated patients were approximately 62% male and around 40% female, with a mean age of approximately 38 years. Before enrollment, most patients had been given radiochemotherapy with temozolomide as standard therapy, while the rest had received either radiotherapy alone or temozolomide alone. The week-35 safety follow-up was designated visit V12, and the week-47 end of study was designated visit V13. Peripheral blood samples were drawn at six visits, namely V03 (baseline), V05, V07, V10, V12 and V13. For exploratory analyses, longitudinal TCRB deep sequencing was carried out in roughly 25 treated patients wherever samples were available. Broader findings and caveats from the paper: Availability determined which PBMC samples were chosen for TCRB deep sequencing. No apparent relationship was observed between pseudoprogression and alterations in the top peripheral T cell clonotypes detected by TCRB sequencing. The authors stated that sample limitations prevented analyses of patient blood samples from being reproduced. Across multiple MHC alleles, vaccine-induced immune responses were seen in nearly 95% of patients.

The junction carries 19 bases between V and J, which are trimmed by 4 bases and 5 bases respectively. The CDR3, from cysteine to phenylalanine, totals 16 residues. The only DNA kept is the CDR3, 48 bases in frame from the first base. CDR1 SGHDT and CDR2 YYEEEE were looked up in the germline V gene. A remark on this clone: Which antigen it targets is not known. No much larger clone is present one base from it, and per-base qualities are unavailable.

The sample's time point label, in plain terms: week 35, safety follow-up. A 20-mer mutant IDH1 peptide at 300 micrograms in Montanide made up each vaccine dose, which was injected subcutaneously together with topical imiquimod. Eight vaccinations were administered to patients in weeks 1, 3, 5, 7, 11, 15, 19 and 23, corresponding to visits V03 through V10. Donors had newly diagnosed WHO grade 3 or 4 IDH1-mutant astrocytomas with loss of nuclear ATRX. The samples were drawn from NOA16, a multicentre, single-arm, open-label phase I trial in Germany that tested a mutant IDH1 peptide vaccine in humans for the first time. Genomic DNA for TCRB sequencing was extracted from EDTA blood using the DNeasy Blood and Tissue Kit. Library preparation used the immunoSEQ multiplex PCR assay. Rearranged TCR beta chain sequences were amplified using the hsTCRB Kit according to the manufacturer's protocol. Sequencing of TCRB libraries was carried out on an Illumina MiSeq. Turning to the authors' computational methods: The proprietary platform of the kit vendor was used for demultiplexing, trimming and gene mapping. Here the immuneACCESS table is served through TCRdb, limited to in-frame sequences with V and J called. Missing clones are a known gap in these copies; in checked studies unresolved V genes cover under half, and the rest lacks a known reason. The DNA was the basis for D and trimming; V, J and clone size are from that table. The table for this sample lists approximately 44,000 clones; about three quarters of them were counted only once. 12% of the sample lies in the top ten.

Sequenced material: PBMCs, taken from a glioma patient whose treatment included an IDH1 peptide vaccine. The sequence came from a man in his forties or fifties with glioma. The chain joins TRBV5-6 to TRBJ2-1; the D gene is possibly TRBD1, with 5 bases matching. The CDR3 reads CASSPLVVDTHNEQFF. Read as DNA, the sequence is TGTGCCAGCAGCCCTCTCGTGGTGGACACCCACAATGAGCAGTTCTTC.